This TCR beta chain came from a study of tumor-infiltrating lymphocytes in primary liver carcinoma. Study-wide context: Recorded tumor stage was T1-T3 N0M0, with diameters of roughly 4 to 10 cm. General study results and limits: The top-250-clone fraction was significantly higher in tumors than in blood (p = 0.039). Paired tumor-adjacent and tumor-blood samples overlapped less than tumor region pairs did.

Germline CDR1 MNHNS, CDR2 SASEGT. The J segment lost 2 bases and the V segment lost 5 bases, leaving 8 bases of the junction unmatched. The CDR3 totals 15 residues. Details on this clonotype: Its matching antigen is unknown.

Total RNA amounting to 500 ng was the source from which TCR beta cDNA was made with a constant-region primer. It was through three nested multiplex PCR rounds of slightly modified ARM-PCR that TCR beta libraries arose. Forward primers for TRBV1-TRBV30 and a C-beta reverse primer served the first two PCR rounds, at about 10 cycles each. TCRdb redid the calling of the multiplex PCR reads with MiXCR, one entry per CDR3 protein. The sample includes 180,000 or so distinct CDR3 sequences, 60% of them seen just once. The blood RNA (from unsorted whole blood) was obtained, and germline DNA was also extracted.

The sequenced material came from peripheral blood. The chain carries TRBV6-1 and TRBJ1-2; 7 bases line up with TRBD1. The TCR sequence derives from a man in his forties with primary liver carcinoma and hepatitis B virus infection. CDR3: CASSKGQKGNYGYTF. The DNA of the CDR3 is TGTGCCAGCAGTAAGGGACAGAAGGGAAACTATGGCTACACCTTC.